The 13 T cell receptor beta chains below all came from one sample that was sequenced in a study of blood T cell repertoires in COVID-19. Sequenced by immunoSEQ multiplex PCR; TCRdb stores in-frame clones only, minus some. The sample has a few hundred thousand clones; approximately 90% are singletons. The source material was PBMCs or T cells enriched from blood (not recorded which). All receptors derive from a woman aged 45-65 years who had recovered from COVID-19.

The chain carries TRBV7-8 and TRBJ1-5; 8 bases match TRBD1. The J segment lost 4 bases and the V segment lost 5 bases, leaving 7 bases of the junction unmatched. The CDR3 is 15 residues long. The germline V gene encodes CDR1 SGHVS and CDR2 FQNEAQ. CDR3 nucleotide sequence: TGTGCCAGCAGCACGCGGGACAGGAGGAATCAGCCCCAGCATTTT. This translates into CASSTRDRRNQPQHF.

The chain links TRBV2 to TRBJ2-2, with 7 bases aligning to TRBD1. This CDR3 has 14 residues. The ends lost 4 bases at V and 4 bases at J; junction bases unmatched: 3. Germline V gene data show CDR1 as SNHLY and CDR2 as FYNNEI. The CDR3 DNA sequence: TGTGCCAGCAGTGTGGGACAGTCCACCGGGGAGCTGTTTTTT. Its protein is CASSVGQSTGELFF.

The chain recombines TRBV6-4 with TRBJ1-2; D gene ambiguous. The V end was cut by 8 bases, the J end by 0 bases, with 7 bases between. CDR1 and CDR2 (germline): MRHNA, SNTAGT. CDR3 length equals 12 residues. The CDR3, as DNA: TGTGCCAGCCCGACTTCTAACTATGGCTACACCTTC. It encodes CASPTSNYGYTF.

The chain carries TRBV9 and TRBJ2-2, with D perhaps TRBD2 (6 bases). V lost 4 bases to trimming and J lost 8 bases, with 15 bases between them. CDR1 SGDLS and CDR2 YYNGEE come from the germline V gene. This CDR3 has 14 residues. The CDR3 protein is CASSLEQAGGELFF. CDR3 sequence (DNA): TGTGCCAGCAGCCTCGAACAGGCGGGGGGGGAGCTGTTTTTT. Together with reference TRBV9 and TRBJ2-2, the CDR3 gives the full variable domain: DSGVTQTPKHLITATGQRVTLRCSPRSGDLSVYWYQQSLDQGLQFLIQYYNGEERAKGNILERFSAQQFPDLHSELNLSSLELGDSALYFCASSLEQAGGELFFGEGSRLTVL.

The chain carries TRBV3-1 (or the pseudogene TRBV3-2) and TRBJ2-1; 11 nucleotides match TRBD1. The ends lost 4 bases at V and 4 bases at J; junction bases unmatched: 6. The CDR3 extends over 16 amino acids. Germline-derived CDR1 and CDR2 are LGHDT and YNNKEL (reference sequence). CDR3 region: CASSLRGQGGYNEQFF. Written as DNA, the CDR3 is TGTGCCAGCAGCCTCCGGGGACAGGGGGGGTACAATGAGCAGTTCTTC.

This rearrangement joins TRBV29-1 to TRBJ1-1; perhaps TRBD1 as D (5 bases). The CDR3 has 12 residues. The V and J ends lost 8 bases and 4 bases respectively, with 14 bases between them. Germline loops: CDR1 SQVTM, CDR2 ANQGSEA. The CDR3 nucleotides read TGCAGCCTCCTAGGGGAGGGCACTGAAGCTTTCTTT. Protein sequence: CSLLGEGTEAFF.

Notes on this clone: At one end the junction does not follow the germline gene, possibly because of a read error. The rearrangement uses TRBV2 and TRBJ2-7, with 7 positions matching TRBD2. CDR3 length: 14 amino acids. Germline V gene sequence: CDR1 SNHLY, CDR2 FYNNEI. The CDR3 loop is CASCVETSSHEQYF. CDR3 bases: TGTGCCAGCTGTGTTGAGACTAGCTCCCACGAGCAGTACTTC.

Regarding this clone: The same CDR3 arises from other DNA sequences in this sample as well. The chain is built from TRBV7-9 and TRBJ2-7, with 8 bases fitting TRBD1. Trimming removed 7 bases from V and 7 bases from J; junction bases left unmatched: 12. CDR3 length equals 14 residues. Germline CDR1 is SEHNR and CDR2 is FQNEAQ (reference sequence). This CDR3 reads CASNLGAGGYEQYF. For the CDR3, the DNA is TGTGCCAGCAACCTGGGGGCAGGGGGCTATGAGCAGTACTTC. Complete variable domain (other parts from reference TRBV7-9 and TRBJ2-7): DTGVSQNPRHKITKRGQNVTFRCDPISEHNRLYWYRQTLGQGPEFLTYFQNEAQLEKSRLLSDRFSAERPKGSFSTLEIQRTEQGDSAMYLCASNLGAGGYEQYFGPGTRLTVT.

The chain recombines TRBV4-1 with TRBJ1-3, with D possibly matching TRBD1 (5 bases). V was shortened by 1 base and J by 4 bases, with 14 bases between the two germline ends. CDR1 is MGHRA, CDR2 YSYEKL, per germline. This CDR3 contains 16 residues. The CDR3 nucleotides are TGCGCCAGCAGCCAAGCCGCCAGGGTGGGAGGAAACACCATATATTTT. It encodes CASSQAARVGGNTIYF.

The chain joins TRBV29-1 to TRBJ2-1; a possible D gene is TRBD2 (5 bases). This CDR3 has 11 residues. Trimming pared 7 bases from V and 8 bases from J, leaving 12 bases between. In germline, CDR1 is SQVTM, CDR2 ANQGSEA. The CDR3 region has the DNA TGCAGCGCCCGGGGATGGGATGAGCAGTTCTTC. It encodes CSARGWDEQFF.

This chain connects TRBV27 to TRBJ2-3; 7 nucleotides line up with TRBD2. Trimming removed 4 bases from V and 1 base from J; junction bases left unmatched: 5. The CDR3 spans 15 residues. The germline CDR1 and CDR2 sequences are MNHEY and SMNVEV (reference sequence). For the CDR3, the DNA is TGTGCCAGCAGTTCGGGTCTAGCGGGCACAGATACGCAGTATTTT. Translation gives CASSSGLAGTDTQYF.

The genes are TRBV28 and TRBJ1-2; D not certain. CDR1 and CDR2 (germline): MDHEN, SYDVKM. V lost 1 base and J lost 6, with 9 bases in between. The CDR3 contains 13 residues. The CDR3 protein is CASSLLQSHGYTF. The CDR3 DNA is TGTGCCAGCAGTTTATTACAATCGCATGGCTACACCTTC.

V gene TRBV5-1 combines with J gene TRBJ1-2; D may be TRBD1 (5 bases). Germline assignment: CDR1 SGHRS and CDR2 YFSETQ. V was shortened by 2 bases and J by 6 bases, with 11 bases between the two germline ends. The CDR3 is 13 amino acids. In DNA form, the CDR3 reads TGCGCCAGCAGCTTTCAGGGAGGCAATGGCTACACCTTC. This encodes CASSFQGGNGYTF. The variable domain in full, completed from reference TRBV5-1 and TRBJ1-2, reads KAGVTQTPRYLIKTRGQQVTLSCSPISGHRSVSWYQQTPGQGLQFLFEYFSETQRNKGNFPGRFSGRQFSNSRSEMNVSTLELGDSALYLCASSFQGGNGYTFGSGTRLTVV.